Presented here are 15 T cell receptor beta chains from one specimen sequenced in a study of identical twins. TCRdb reprocessed the 5' RACE reads via MiXCR and lists one record per CDR3 protein. Of around 1.7 million distinct CDR3 sequences listed, under 35% are singletons. Sequenced input: cord blood. The receptors shown here come from a newborn girl in good health.

The sample holds a few counts of this clonotype. The chain uses TRBV7-6 and TRBJ2-7; 9 nucleotides agree with TRBD1. The end of the DNA is better explained by TRBJ2-4, so the J call may be wrong. Germline assignment: CDR1 SGHVS and CDR2 FNYEAQ. The CDR3 is made up of 18 amino acids. The CDR3 DNA reads TGTGCCAGCAGCTTGCCCTGGGACAGGGCCCCGGGCAAAAACATTCAGTACTTC. It specifies CASSLPWDRAPGKNIQYF.

This clonotype has only a few counts. The chain links TRBV12-3 or TRBV12-4 to TRBJ1-6, with 7 nucleotides matching TRBD1. CDR3 length equals 15 residues. V trimming: 6 bases; J trimming: 1 base; junction bases outside the gene matches: 3. CDR3 residues: CASRPTGSYNSPLHF. The CDR3 DNA follows: TGTGCCAGCAGACCGACAGGGTCCTATAATTCACCCCTCCACTTT.

This chain joins TRBV5-1 and TRBJ2-1; TRBD1 might be the D (6 bases). The assigned J gene may be wrong: the sequence end matches TRBJ2-7 better. The germline gives CDR1 SGHRS, CDR2 YFSETQ. This CDR3 has 20 amino acids. In nucleotides, the CDR3 is TGCGCCAGCAGCGCCCAACAGGGTGGAGTTCTGAGAAGCTCCTACAATGAGCAGTACTTC. Translating it yields CASSAQQGGVLRSSYNEQYF.

This rearrangement joins TRBV5-1 to TRBJ2-7; TRBD2 aligns across 7 bases. J lost 3 bases, V lost 4 bases, and 16 bases had no gene match. The length of the CDR3 is 17 residues. Germline assignment: CDR1 SGHRS and CDR2 YFSETQ. The CDR3 coding sequence is TGCGCCAGCAGCATCAATCCCAGGACTAGAAACCGCTACGAGCAGTACTTC. It specifies CASSINPRTRNRYEQYF.

The rearrangement joins TRBV3-1 to TRBJ2-5, with 10 bases fitting TRBD2. The J segment lost 5 bases and the V segment lost 1 base, leaving 7 bases of the junction unmatched. The CDR3 consists of 16 residues. In germline, CDR1 is LGHDT, CDR2 YNNKEL (reference sequence). The CDR3 nucleotides are TGTGCCAGCAGCCAAGTTTCTAGCGGGAGCCATGAGACCCAGTACTTC. Its translation is CASSQVSSGSHETQYF.

This clonotype was recorded a few times. V gene TRBV12-3 or TRBV12-4 combines with J gene TRBJ2-7, with 7 positions matching TRBD2. Trimming removed 7 bases from V and 3 bases from J; junction bases left unmatched: 9. This CDR3 region has 14 residues. The CDR3 DNA is TGTGCCAGCACCCTGGCAAGGACTAGCTACGAGCAGTACTTC. Translation gives CASTLARTSYEQYF.

This clonotype was detected many times. The CDR3 DNA is TGTGCCAGCAGTTTATCTGCAGGGATCGGCTACACCTTC. This translates into CASSLSAGIGYTF. The rearrangement uses TRBV27 and TRBJ1-2; perhaps TRBD1 as D (5 bases). Trimming removed 0 bases at V and 8 bases at J, with 10 bases between. Per germline, CDR1 MNHEY and CDR2 SMNVEV (reference sequence). CDR3 length: 13 residues.

V usage is TRBV11-2 and J usage is TRBJ2-1, with 12 positions matching TRBD2. TRBJ2-7 explains the end of the DNA better; the J call may be wrong. In germline, CDR1 is SGHAT, CDR2 FQNNGV. This CDR3 comprises 15 residues. CDR3 sequence reads: CASSSTSGSIYEQYF. The CDR3 bases are TGTGCCAGCAGTTCGACTAGCGGGAGTATCTATGAGCAGTACTTC.

V and J are TRBV12-3 or TRBV12-4 and TRBJ2-7; 10 bases match TRBD2. With 5 bases clipped from V and 7 bases from J, the junction kept 8 bases outside the gene matches. CDR3 length: 14 amino acids. CDR3 in amino acids: CASSASGSENEQYF. The CDR3 nucleotides read TGTGCCAGCAGTGCTAGCGGGAGTGAGAATGAGCAGTACTTC.

The CDR3 here is CASSPLFGSETQYF. CDR3 DNA: TGTGCCAGCAGCCCTCTATTCGGGTCGGAGACCCAGTACTTC. The V gene is TRBV28, the J gene TRBJ2-5; the D is unclear. Deletions cut 6 bases from V and 5 bases from J, with 16 bases between. The CDR3 length is 14 residues. Germline V gene sequence: CDR1 MDHEN, CDR2 SYDVKM.

The DNA for the CDR3 is TGTGCCAGCTCACCGACCCGGGACAGCCATGAAAAACTGTTTTTT. This gives the protein CASSPTRDSHEKLFF. The rearrangement joins TRBV18 to TRBJ1-4; 7 bases match TRBD1. CDR1 is KGHSH and CDR2 is LQKENI in the germline V gene. V lost 3 bases to trimming and J lost 6 bases; unmatched junction nucleotides: 7. The CDR3 is 15 residues long.

The chain has TRBV24-1 and TRBJ2-1, with TRBD1 identical over 9 bases. This CDR3 is built from 15 residues. V dropped 3 bases and J dropped 8; count of bases not matched to a gene: 7. In germline, CDR1 is KGHDR, CDR2 SFDVKD. The CDR3 bases are TGTGCCACCAGTGATCTTCTTAGGACAGGGGATGAGCAGTTCTTC. It encodes CATSDLLRTGDEQFF.

In this sample, this clonotype turned up a few times. V is TRBV11-1 and J is TRBJ2-7, with 9 bases lining up with TRBD1. The CDR3 runs to 15 residues. With V trimmed by 5 bases and J by 5 bases, 10 bases remained unmatched. Germline assignment: CDR1 SGHAT and CDR2 FQDESV (reference sequence). For the CDR3, the DNA is TGTGCCAGCAGCCCCTCTGGGACAGGGATCCACGAGCAGTACTTC. The encoded protein is CASSPSGTGIHEQYF.

The chain couples TRBV27 to TRBJ2-7, with D tentatively TRBD1 or TRBD2 (6 bases each). Gene TRBJ2-4 matches the end of the DNA better, so the J call may be wrong. There are 16 residues in the CDR3. Germline loops: CDR1 MNHEY, CDR2 SMNVEV (reference sequence). This chain's CDR3 is CASSLFGGSVKNIQYF. The CDR3 DNA follows: TGTGCCAGCAGTTTGTTCGGGGGCTCGGTCAAAAACATTCAGTACTTC.

The rearrangement uses TRBV7-9 and TRBJ2-1; 11 bases align to TRBD2. Germline V gene lookup returns CDR1 SEHNR and CDR2 FQNEAQ (reference sequence). The CDR3 covers 18 residues. J was trimmed by 7 bases and V by 5 bases; bases with no gene match: 16. The CDR3 loop reads CASSPSWLAGGQRNEQFF. CDR3 coding DNA: TGTGCCAGCAGCCCGTCGTGGCTAGCGGGAGGCCAGCGAAATGAGCAGTTCTTC.